The text below deals with one T cell receptor (beta chain). Its recognized antigen is unknown. One base away there is no much larger clone; base qualities are not given. The collaborating institutions used their own protocols to collect whole blood in K2EDTA tubes. Collaborator samples were shipped for TCRbeta analysis as frozen whole blood, isolated PBMCs, or DNA extracted from either sample type. The immunoSEQ Assay, a bias-controlled multiplex PCR, was used to amplify TCRbeta CDR3 regions from genomic DNA. The authors' pipeline ran thus. Within the assay, amplification of reference gene primers was used to estimate how many nucleated cells each sample contained. Sequence reads were collapsed and filtered to measure the absolute abundance of every unique TCRbeta CDR3 rearrangement. For each sample, productive Simpson clonality was calculated as the square root of Simpson's diversity index over productive rearrangements. The immuneACCESS repertoire file appears here via TCRdb, limited to in-frame rearrangements. These files lack a portion of the clones; in checked studies, under half of the deficit traces to unresolved V genes, and the cause of the others is not known. D and trimming were read from the DNA, whereas the V and J calls and clone size are those reported in that table. Here the sample has 150,000 to 200,000 clones; more than 75% occur a single time. The ten largest make up about 4.5% of the sample.

These data are taken from a study of blood T cell repertoires in COVID-19 (dated by TCRdb to about 2020). With respect to the entire study: Collaborator samples came from the United States, Italy and Spain and covered acute and convalescent phases of COVID-19. The material from the prospective study consisted of cDNA or gDNA derived from T cells, B-cell-depleted T cells, or PBMCs. Deeply sampled blood TCRbeta repertoires from subjects exposed to, actively infected with, or recovered from COVID-19 were included in the dataset. A freely available public database, intended as a resource for researchers studying the immune response to SARS-CoV-2, is where the repertoires were released. The samples were drawn from two sources: the first 160 participants of the ongoing ImmuneRACE study, and 950 to 1,500 subjects contributed by 6 global collaborators. A de-identified subject ID, COVID-19 status, age in years and sex were almost always included in the sample metadata. HLA class I and class II types, where available, came from metadata supplied by the sample provider rather than from assay-based typing. What the study reported, not specific to this receptor: The quantity of clinical and demographic metadata differed by source and by participant and was supplied without curation.

CDR1 LGHNA and CDR2 YSLEER are derived from the germline V gene. The cysteine opens and the phenylalanine closes a CDR3 of 16 amino acids. Of the read, only the CDR3 DNA is kept; its 48 bases are in frame from base 1. V gives up 2 bases and J gives up 2 bases, and the segment between their germline ends measures 12 bases. The chain uses TRBV4-3 and TRBJ1-4; TRBD1 is possibly the D segment (5 matching bases). This clonotype was obtained from a human donor in a cohort sampled during active COVID-19. The sequenced sample consisted of peripheral blood. The DNA sequence is as follows: TGCGCCAGCAGCCAATCCCGGGGGTGGACTAATGAAAAACTGTTTTTT. This is translated as CASSQSRGWTNEKLFF.